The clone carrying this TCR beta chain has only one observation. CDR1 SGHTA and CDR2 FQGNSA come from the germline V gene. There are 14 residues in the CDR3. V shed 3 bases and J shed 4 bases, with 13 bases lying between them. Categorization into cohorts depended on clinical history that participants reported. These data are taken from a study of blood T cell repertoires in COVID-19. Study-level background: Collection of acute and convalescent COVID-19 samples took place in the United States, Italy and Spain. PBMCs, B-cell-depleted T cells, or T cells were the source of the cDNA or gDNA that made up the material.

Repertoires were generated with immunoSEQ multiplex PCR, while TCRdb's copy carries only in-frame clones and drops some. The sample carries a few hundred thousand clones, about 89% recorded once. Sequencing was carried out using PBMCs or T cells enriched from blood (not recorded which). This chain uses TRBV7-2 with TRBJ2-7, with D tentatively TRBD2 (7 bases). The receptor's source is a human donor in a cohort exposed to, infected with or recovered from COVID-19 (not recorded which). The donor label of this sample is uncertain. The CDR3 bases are TGTGCCAGCAGCTTCGAGGGGGGGCCGTACGAGCAGTACTTC. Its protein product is CASSFEGGPYEQYF.